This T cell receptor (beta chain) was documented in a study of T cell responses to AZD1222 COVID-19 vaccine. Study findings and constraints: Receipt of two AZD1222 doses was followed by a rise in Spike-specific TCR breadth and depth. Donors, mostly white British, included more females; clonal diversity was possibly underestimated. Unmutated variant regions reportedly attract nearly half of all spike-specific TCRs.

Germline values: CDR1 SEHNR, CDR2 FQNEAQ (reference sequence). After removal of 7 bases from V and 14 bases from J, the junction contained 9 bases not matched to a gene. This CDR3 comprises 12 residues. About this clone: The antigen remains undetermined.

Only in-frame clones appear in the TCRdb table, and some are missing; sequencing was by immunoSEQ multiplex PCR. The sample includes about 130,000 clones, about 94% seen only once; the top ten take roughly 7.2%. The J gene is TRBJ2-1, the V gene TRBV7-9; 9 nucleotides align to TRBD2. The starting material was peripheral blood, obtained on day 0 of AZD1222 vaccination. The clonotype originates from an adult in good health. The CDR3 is CASNPRREGEFF. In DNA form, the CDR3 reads TGTGCCAGCAATCCCCGGCGGGAGGGGGAGTTCTTC.